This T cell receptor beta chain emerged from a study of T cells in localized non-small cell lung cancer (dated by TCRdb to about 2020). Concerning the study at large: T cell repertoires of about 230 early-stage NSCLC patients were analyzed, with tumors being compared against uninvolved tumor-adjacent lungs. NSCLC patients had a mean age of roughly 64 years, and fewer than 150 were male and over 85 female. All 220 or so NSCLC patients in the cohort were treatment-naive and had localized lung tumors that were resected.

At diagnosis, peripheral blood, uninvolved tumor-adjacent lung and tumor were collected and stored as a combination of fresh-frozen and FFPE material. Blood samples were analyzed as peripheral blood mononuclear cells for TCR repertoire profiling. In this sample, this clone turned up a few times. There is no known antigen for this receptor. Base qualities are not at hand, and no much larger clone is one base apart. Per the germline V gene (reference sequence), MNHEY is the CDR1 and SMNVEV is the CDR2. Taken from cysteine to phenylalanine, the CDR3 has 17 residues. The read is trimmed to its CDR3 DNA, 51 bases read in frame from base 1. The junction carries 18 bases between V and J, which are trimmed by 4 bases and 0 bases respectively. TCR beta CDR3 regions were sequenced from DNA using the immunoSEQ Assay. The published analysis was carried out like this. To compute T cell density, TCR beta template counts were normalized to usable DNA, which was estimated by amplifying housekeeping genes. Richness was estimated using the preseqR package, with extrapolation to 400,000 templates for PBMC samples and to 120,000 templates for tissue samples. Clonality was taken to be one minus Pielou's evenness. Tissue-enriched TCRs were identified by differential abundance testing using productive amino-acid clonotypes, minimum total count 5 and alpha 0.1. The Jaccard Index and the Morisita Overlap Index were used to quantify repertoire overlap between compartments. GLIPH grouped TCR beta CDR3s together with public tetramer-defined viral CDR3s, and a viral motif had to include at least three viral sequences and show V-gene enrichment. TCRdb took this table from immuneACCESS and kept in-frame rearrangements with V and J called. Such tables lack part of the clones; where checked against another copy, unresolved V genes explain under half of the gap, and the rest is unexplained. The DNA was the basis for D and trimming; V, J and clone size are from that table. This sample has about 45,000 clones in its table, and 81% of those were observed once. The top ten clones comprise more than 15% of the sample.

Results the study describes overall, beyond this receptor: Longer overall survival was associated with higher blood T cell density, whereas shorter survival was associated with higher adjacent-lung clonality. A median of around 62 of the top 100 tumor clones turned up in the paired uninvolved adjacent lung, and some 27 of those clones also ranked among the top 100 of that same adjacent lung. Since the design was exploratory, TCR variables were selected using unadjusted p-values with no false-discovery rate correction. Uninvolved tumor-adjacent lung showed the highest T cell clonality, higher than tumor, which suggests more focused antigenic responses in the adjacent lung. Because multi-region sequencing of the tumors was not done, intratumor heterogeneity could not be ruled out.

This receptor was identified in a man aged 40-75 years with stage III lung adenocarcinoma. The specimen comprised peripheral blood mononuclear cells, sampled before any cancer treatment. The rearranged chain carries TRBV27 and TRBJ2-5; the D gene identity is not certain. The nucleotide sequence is TGTGCCAGCAGTTCTAAGTCCCTGGGGTGGGACCAAGAGACCCAGTACTTC. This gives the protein CASSSKSLGWDQETQYF.